A single sample is the source of the 12 T cell receptor beta chains below, sequenced in a study of T cell responses to AZD1222 COVID-19 vaccine. Here immunoSEQ multiplex PCR was the method, and the copy in TCRdb shows in-frame clones only, minus some. The data contain about 180,000 clones, roughly 92% of them singletons. The sample here was peripheral blood, taken 28 days after the second AZD1222 dose. These receptor sequences come from an adult who received the AZD1222 COVID-19 vaccine.

The rearrangement joins TRBV7-9 to TRBJ1-3; D is unresolved. Germline values: CDR1 SEHNR, CDR2 FQNEAQ (reference sequence). With 5 bases removed from V and 4 bases from J, the gap between germline ends came to 18 bases. The CDR3 totals 16 residues. CDR3 DNA sequence: TGTGCCAGCAGCCCAAGGTCGACGCTAAGAGGAAACACCATATATTTT. Translated: CASSPRSTLRGNTIYF.

As DNA, the CDR3 is TGTGCCAGTAGTTTGACAGGGGGAACGAACACTGAAGCTTTCTTT. It specifies CASSLTGGTNTEAFF. The J gene is TRBJ1-1, the V gene TRBV19, with 9 bases aligning to TRBD1. With V trimmed by 5 bases and J by 1 base, 5 bases remained unmatched. This CDR3 spans 15 amino acids. Germline loops: CDR1 LNHDA, CDR2 SQIVND (reference sequence). Supplemented by reference TRBV19 and TRBJ1-1, the full variable domain reads DGGITQSPKYLFRKEGQNVTLSCEQNLNHDAMYWYRQDPGQGLRLIYYSQIVNDFQKGDIAEGYSVSREKKESFPLTVTSAQKNPTAFYLCASSLTGGTNTEAFFGQGTRLTVV.

This chain links TRBV4-1 with TRBJ2-1; TRBD1 matches at 9 bases. Germline V gives CDR1 MGHRA, CDR2 YSYEKL. Trimming cost V 1 base and J 4 bases; bases outside gene matches: 2. The CDR3 has 15 residues. Here the CDR3 reads CASSQGQGDYNEQFF. CDR3 nucleotide sequence: TGCGCCAGCAGCCAAGGACAGGGGGATTACAATGAGCAGTTCTTC.

The chain uses TRBV9 and TRBJ1-1; D perhaps matches TRBD1 (6 bases). Germline loops: CDR1 SGDLS, CDR2 YYNGEE. This CDR3 has 17 residues. V was pared by 3 bases and J by 5 bases, with 23 bases between. The CDR3 protein is CASSALGGRGAWTEAFF. The DNA of the CDR3 is TGTGCCAGCAGCGCCCTTGGGGGCAGGGGCGCGTGGACTGAAGCTTTCTTT.

This clone was detected only once. This chain connects TRBV4-1 to TRBJ1-1, with 8 bases that match TRBD1. The germline gives CDR1 MGHRA, CDR2 YSYEKL. The V segment lost 1 base and the J segment 7 bases; nucleotides outside the gene matches: 11. The CDR3 length is 16 residues. CDR3 amino acids: CASSQAGGQVVIEAFF. The CDR3 coding sequence is TGCGCCAGCAGCCAAGCTGGGGGACAGGTAGTTATTGAAGCTTTCTTT.

V and J are TRBV19 and TRBJ1-2, with D perhaps matching TRBD1 (6 bases). Between the trimmed V and J ends, which lost 6 bases and 6 bases, there was a span of 23 bases. The CDR3 loop spans 16 amino acids. Germline V CDR1 and CDR2: LNHDA, SQIVND (reference sequence). The DNA of the CDR3 is TGTGCCAGTAGAATCCGGACAGCGCCAGAATCAAATGGCTACACCTTC. It codes for CASRIRTAPESNGYTF.

The chain has TRBV28 and TRBJ1-5; 9 bases match TRBD1. V gave up 6 bases and J gave up 1 base; unmatched junction bases: 10. Looked up from germline, CDR1 is MDHEN and CDR2 is SYDVKM. The CDR3 is made up of 17 amino acids. CDR3 protein: CASRGSGTGQSNQPQHF. DNA for the CDR3: TGTGCCAGCAGGGGAAGCGGGACAGGGCAAAGCAATCAGCCCCAGCATTTT.

This rearrangement joins TRBV1 to TRBJ1-1. TRBV1 is an annotated pseudogene. The CDR3 is 14 residues long. In nucleotides, the CDR3 is TGCACCACCAGGCGCCTACCTCTGAACACTGAAGCTTTCTTT. It codes for CTTRRLPLNTEAFF.

This chain joins TRBV12-5 and TRBJ1-3; D uncertain. In germline, CDR1 is LGHNT, CDR2 FRNRAP. The CDR3 is 14 residues long. Trimming left V 6 bases short and J 0 bases short, with 9 bases between. In DNA, the CDR3 is TGTGCTAGTGGCCCGAGAGTCTCTGGAAACACCATATATTTT. This translates into CASGPRVSGNTIYF.

V usage is TRBV3-1 (or the pseudogene TRBV3-2) and J usage is TRBJ1-5, with a weak D call TRBD1 (5 bases). The V gene's germline CDR1 is LGHDT and CDR2 YNNKEL (reference sequence). Trimming pared 0 bases from V and 7 bases from J, leaving 13 bases between. The length of the CDR3 is 15 residues. CDR3: CASSQDSQAWQPQHF. The CDR3 region has the DNA TGTGCCAGCAGCCAAGACTCACAGGCATGGCAGCCCCAGCATTTT.

The chain carries TRBV6-1 and TRBJ2-3; maybe TRBD2 (5 bases). The V gene lost 2 bases and the J gene lost 4 bases, with 10 bases spanning the gap. This CDR3 has 14 amino acids. Germline V CDR1 and CDR2: MNHNS, SASEGT. The CDR3 sequence: CASSESWTSDTQYF. The CDR3 DNA reads TGTGCCAGCAGTGAAAGTTGGACTTCAGATACGCAGTATTTT.

This clone was seen once. The chain employs TRBV14 and TRBJ2-2; D gene ambiguous. The germline gives CDR1 SGHDN, CDR2 FVKESK. This CDR3 comprises 13 residues. V shed 2 bases and J shed 1 base, with 2 bases lying between them. In DNA, the CDR3 is TGTGCCAGCAGCCAATGGAACACCGGGGAGCTGTTTTTT. Translation: CASSQWNTGELFF.